The clone carrying this T cell receptor beta chain was picked up many times. The antigen remains undetermined. The data belong to a study of T cells in Graves' hyperthyroidism and ophthalmopathy. Overall study findings and caveats: A 13 V-J model separated ophthalmopathy from stable hyperthyroidism. Most clonotypes expanded in the thyroid (above 0.001) were also present in blood.

It was RNA transcripts that yielded the amplified TCR beta CDR3 regions. A set of HTBI primers served as the primers for a first-round RT-PCR of the TCR CDR3. TCRdb fed the multiplex PCR reads into MiXCR, producing one record per CDR3 protein. The data hold 400,000 to 600,000 distinct CDR3 sequences, with about 16% observed a single time. Germline V gene data show CDR1 as GTSNPN and CDR2 as SVGIG (reference sequence). With 4 bases clipped from V and 3 bases from J, the junction kept 6 bases outside the gene matches. The CDR3 is 15 residues long. The source of this sequence is a woman in her thirties with Graves' ophthalmopathy. The sample was blood. The chain links TRBV30 to TRBJ2-2; TRBD1 agrees at 9 bases. CDR3 sequence (DNA): TGTGCCTGGAACCGACAGGGGGTCGACACCGGGGAGCTGTTTTTT. Encoded protein: CAWNRQGVDTGELFF.